This T cell receptor (beta chain) was documented in a study of T cells after yellow fever vaccination. For the study at large: In the case of low-cell-number fractions, SMART-Seq v4 Ultra Low Input was used for preparation.

There are 16 residues in the CDR3. The germline V gene has CDR1 SEHNR and CDR2 FQNEAQ (reference sequence). The V gene lost 3 bases and the J gene lost 4 bases, with 18 bases spanning the gap. At least ten counts were recorded for this clonotype. What it binds is not known. Notes on the study in general: After the booster, approximately 95% of CD4 and about 90% of CD8 primary-response clones were re-detected. Clonotypes found in both CD4 and CD8 compartments made up a small share. The study found a weaker secondary response that peaked faster, day 5 versus 15.

MiXCR, applied by TCRdb to the 5' RACE reads, yields one record per CDR3 protein. Seen here are a few hundred thousand distinct CDR3 sequences, around 6.7% observed once, and the top ten hold approximately 1.1%. V is TRBV7-9 and J is TRBJ2-5; D may be TRBD1 (6 bases). The origin of this receptor is a young man who received the YFV17D yellow fever vaccine. The starting material was CD4+ T cells sorted from PBMCs, obtained on the day of the yellow fever booster vaccination. CDR3 sequence reads: CASSFRGSGEGETQYF. CDR3 coding DNA: TGTGCCAGCAGCTTCCGCGGATCAGGGGAAGGAGAGACCCAGTACTTC.